This TCR beta chain was captured by sequencing in a study of T-cell reconstitution after alpha-beta-depleted transplantation in children. Points from the study as a whole: When one year had passed after transplant, most T-cell counts and diversity came from newly produced T cells. At around two months after transplant, the alpha-beta T cells were reportedly derived from several hundred expanded clones that came from non-depleted graft cells. After transplant, high TCRbeta diversity at day 60 in some patients arose from surviving recipient T cells and thymic progenitors.

This clonotype was counted at least ten times. Its antigen remains unknown. The V segment lost 4 bases and the J segment 1 base; nucleotides outside the gene matches: 4. This CDR3 has 15 amino acids. The germline CDR1 and CDR2 sequences are SNHLY and FYNNEI. Unique molecular identifiers featured in how the TCRbeta library was prepared. A single record per CDR3 protein comes from TCRdb applying MiXCR to the PCR reads. The sample lists approximately 4,500 distinct CDR3 sequences; roughly 12% were seen once. The material sequenced was PBMCs, mostly from graft donor cells, taken 60 days after TCRalphabeta/CD19-depleted stem cell transplant. The chain joins TRBV2 to TRBJ1-2; 9 nucleotides line up with TRBD1. This TCR was recovered from a male patient aged 2 to 9 who had a stem cell transplant for acute lymphoblastic leukemia, so the T cells may come from the graft donor. The CDR3 protein is CASSANRGLNYGYTF. The CDR3 bases are TGTGCCAGCAGTGCCAACAGGGGGCTTAACTATGGCTACACCTTC.